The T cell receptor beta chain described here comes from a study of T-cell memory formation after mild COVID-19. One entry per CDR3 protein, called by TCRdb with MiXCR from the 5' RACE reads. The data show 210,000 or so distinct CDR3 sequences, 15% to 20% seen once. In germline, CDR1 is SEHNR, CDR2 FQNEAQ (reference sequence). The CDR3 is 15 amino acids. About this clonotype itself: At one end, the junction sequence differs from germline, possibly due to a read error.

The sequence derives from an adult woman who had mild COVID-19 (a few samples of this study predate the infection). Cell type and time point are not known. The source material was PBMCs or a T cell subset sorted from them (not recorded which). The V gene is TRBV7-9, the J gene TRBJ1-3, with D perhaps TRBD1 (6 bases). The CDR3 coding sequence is TGTACCAGCAGCAACTCGGGGGGCTCAGGAAACACCATATATTTT. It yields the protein CTSSNSGGSGNTIYF.